What follows describes a single T cell receptor (beta chain). The record originates from a study of blood T cell repertoires in COVID-19. Turning to the study itself: Sites in the United States, Italy and Spain provided acute and convalescent COVID-19 samples. The analysed material was cDNA or gDNA that came from T cells, B-cell-depleted T cells, or PBMCs.

V lost 2 bases and J lost 5; bases outside the gene matches: 7. Germline values: CDR1 LNHDA, CDR2 SQIVND (reference sequence). The CDR3 is 16 amino acids. Original processing notes: Quantification of nucleated cells was approximated via reference gene primer amplification. Measured with immunoSEQ multiplex PCR; TCRdb has only the in-frame clones, and not every one. The DNA gave D and trimming, while V, J and clone size come from that table. The repertoire holds 140,000 to 150,000 clones, with more than 75% as singletons. This receptor was identified in a man between 60 and 75 years old with acute or convalescent COVID-19. Material for sequencing was peripheral blood. The chain couples TRBV19 to TRBJ2-5, with 11 bases aligning to TRBD1. The CDR3 nucleotides are TGTGCCAGTAGTATAACAGGACAGGGGGCTTTTGAGACCCAGTACTTC. Its protein product is CASSITGQGAFETQYF.